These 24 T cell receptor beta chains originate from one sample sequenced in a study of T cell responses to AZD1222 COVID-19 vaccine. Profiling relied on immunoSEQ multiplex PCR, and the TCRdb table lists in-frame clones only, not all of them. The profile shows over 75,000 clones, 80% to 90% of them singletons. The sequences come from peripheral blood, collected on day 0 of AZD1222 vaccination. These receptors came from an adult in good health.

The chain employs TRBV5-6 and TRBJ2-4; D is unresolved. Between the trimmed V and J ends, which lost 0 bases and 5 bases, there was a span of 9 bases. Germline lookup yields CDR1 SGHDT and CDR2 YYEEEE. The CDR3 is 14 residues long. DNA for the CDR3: TGTGCCAGCAGCTTGGGACCGCAGGAAAACATTCAGTACTTC. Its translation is CASSLGPQENIQYF.

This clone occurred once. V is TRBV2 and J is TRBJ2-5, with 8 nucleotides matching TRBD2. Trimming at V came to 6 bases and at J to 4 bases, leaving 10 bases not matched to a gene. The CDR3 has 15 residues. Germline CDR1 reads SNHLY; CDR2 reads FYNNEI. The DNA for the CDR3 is TGTGCCAGCAGGTCGGGAGGGAGGAGGGGAGAGACCCAGTACTTC. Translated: CASRSGGRRGETQYF.

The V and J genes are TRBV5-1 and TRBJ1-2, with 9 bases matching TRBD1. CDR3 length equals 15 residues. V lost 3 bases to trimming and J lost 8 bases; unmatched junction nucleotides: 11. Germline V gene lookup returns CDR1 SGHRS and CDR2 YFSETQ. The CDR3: CASSSLGTGTVGYTF. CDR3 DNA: TGCGCCAGCAGCTCCCTCGGGACAGGGACCGTCGGCTACACCTTC.

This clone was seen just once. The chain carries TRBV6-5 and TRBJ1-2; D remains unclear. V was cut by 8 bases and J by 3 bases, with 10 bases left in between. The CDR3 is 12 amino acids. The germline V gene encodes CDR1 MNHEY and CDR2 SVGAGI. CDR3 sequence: CASSDGYYGYTF. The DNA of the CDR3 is TGTGCCAGCTCGGACGGCTACTATGGCTACACCTTC.

This CDR3 is CASSSGASGTYEQYF. In DNA form, the CDR3 reads TGTGCCAGCAGTAGCGGGGCTAGCGGAACCTACGAGCAGTACTTC. The genes are TRBV6-5 and TRBJ2-7, with 7 bases lining up with TRBD2. Germline assignment: CDR1 MNHEY and CDR2 SVGAGI. The CDR3 totals 15 residues. After removal of 5 bases from V and 2 bases from J, the junction contained 9 bases not matched to a gene.

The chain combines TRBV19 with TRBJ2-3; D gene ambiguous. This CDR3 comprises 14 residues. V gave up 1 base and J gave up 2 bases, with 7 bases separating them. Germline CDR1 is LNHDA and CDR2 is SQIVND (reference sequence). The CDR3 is CASSIGSDTDTQYF. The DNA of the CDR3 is TGTGCCAGTAGTATAGGATCTGACACAGATACGCAGTATTTT.

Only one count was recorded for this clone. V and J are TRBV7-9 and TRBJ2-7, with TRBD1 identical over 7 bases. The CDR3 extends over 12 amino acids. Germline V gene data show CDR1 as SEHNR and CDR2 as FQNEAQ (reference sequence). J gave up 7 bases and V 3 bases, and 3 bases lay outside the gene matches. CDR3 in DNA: TGTGCCAGCAGCTTCCCAGGGGGAGAGCAGTACTTC. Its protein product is CASSFPGGEQYF.

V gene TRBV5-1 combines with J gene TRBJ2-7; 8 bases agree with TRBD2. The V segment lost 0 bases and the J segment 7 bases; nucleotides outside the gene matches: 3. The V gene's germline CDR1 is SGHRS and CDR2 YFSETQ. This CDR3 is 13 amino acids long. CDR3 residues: CASSLVVAGEQYF. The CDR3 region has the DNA TGCGCCAGCAGCTTGGTGGTAGCGGGAGAGCAGTACTTC.

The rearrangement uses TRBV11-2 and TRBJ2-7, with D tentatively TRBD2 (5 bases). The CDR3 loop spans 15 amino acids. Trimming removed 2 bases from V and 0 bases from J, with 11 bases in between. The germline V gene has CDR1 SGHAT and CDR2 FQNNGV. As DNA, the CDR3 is TGTGCCAGCAGCTTATATTTGGGGAGCTCCTACGAGCAGTACTTC. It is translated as CASSLYLGSSYEQYF.

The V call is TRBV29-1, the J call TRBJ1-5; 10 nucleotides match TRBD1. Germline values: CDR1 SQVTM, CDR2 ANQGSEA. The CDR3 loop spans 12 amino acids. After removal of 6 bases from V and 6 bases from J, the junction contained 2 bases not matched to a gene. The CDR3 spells CSVRTGGQPQHF. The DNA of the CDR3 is TGCAGCGTGAGGACAGGGGGTCAGCCCCAGCATTTT.

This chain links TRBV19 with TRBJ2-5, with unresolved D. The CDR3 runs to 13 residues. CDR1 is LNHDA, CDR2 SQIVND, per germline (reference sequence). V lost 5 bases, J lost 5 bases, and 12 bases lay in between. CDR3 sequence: CASSVDQSETQYF. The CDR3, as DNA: TGTGCCAGTAGTGTCGACCAGAGTGAGACCCAGTACTTC.

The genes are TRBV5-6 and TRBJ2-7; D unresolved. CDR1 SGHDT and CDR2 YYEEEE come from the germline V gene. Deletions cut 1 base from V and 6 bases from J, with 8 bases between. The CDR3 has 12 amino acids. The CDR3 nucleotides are TGTGCCAGCAGCTTGATCGTAAGCGAGCAGTACTTC. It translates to CASSLIVSEQYF.

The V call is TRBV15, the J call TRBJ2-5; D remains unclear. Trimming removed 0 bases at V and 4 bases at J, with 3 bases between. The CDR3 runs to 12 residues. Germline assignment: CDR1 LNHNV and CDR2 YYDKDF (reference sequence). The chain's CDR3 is CATSRDGETQYF. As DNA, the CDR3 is TGTGCCACCAGCAGAGATGGAGAGACCCAGTACTTC.

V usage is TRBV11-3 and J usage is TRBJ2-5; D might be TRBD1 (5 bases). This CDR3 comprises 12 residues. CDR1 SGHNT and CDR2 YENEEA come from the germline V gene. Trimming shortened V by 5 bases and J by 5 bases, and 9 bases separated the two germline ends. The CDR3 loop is CASSGATETQYF. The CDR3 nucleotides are TGTGCCAGCAGCGGGGCCACGGAGACCCAGTACTTC.

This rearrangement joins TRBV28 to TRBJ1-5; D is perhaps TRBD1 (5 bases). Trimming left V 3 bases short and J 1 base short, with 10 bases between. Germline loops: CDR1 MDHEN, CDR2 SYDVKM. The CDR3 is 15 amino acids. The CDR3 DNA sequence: TGTGCCAGCAGTTTCGGGGGTCCCAGCAATCAGCCCCAGCATTTT. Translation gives CASSFGGPSNQPQHF.

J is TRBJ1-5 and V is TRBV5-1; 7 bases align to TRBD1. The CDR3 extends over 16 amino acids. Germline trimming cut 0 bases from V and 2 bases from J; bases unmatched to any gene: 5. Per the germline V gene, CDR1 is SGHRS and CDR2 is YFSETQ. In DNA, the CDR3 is TGCGCCAGCAGCTTGGAAGGCAGGGGGGGCAATCAGCCCCAGCATTTT. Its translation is CASSLEGRGGNQPQHF.

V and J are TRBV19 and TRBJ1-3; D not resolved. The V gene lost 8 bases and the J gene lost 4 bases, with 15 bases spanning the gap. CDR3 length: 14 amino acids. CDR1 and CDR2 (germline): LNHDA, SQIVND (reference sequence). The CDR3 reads CASEDGAIGNTIYF. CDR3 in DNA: TGTGCCAGTGAAGACGGAGCAATCGGAAACACCATATATTTT.

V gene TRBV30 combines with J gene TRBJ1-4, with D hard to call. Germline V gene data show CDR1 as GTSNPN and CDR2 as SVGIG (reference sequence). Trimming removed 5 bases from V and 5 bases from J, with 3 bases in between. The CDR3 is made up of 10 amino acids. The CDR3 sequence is CAWGNEKLFF. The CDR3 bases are TGTGCCTGGGGAAATGAAAAACTGTTTTTT.

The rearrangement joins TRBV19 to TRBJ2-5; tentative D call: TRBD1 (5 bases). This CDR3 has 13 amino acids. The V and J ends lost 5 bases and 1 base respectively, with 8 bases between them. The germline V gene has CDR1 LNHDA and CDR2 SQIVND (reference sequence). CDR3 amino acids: CASSSRVQETQYF. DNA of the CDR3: TGTGCCAGTAGTTCCAGGGTCCAAGAGACCCAGTACTTC.

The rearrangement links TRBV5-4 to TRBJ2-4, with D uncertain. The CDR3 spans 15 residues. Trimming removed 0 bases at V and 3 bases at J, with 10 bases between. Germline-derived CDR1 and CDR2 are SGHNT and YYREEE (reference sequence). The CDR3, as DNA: TGTGCCAGCAGCTTGGGCGGCTGGGGCAAAAACATTCAGTACTTC. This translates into CASSLGGWGKNIQYF.

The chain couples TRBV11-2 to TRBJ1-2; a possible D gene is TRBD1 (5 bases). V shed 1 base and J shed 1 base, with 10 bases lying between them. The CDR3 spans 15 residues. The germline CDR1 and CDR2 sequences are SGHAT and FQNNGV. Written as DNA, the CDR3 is TGTGCCAGCAGCTTAGTGCCAGGGCTTAACTATGGCTACACCTTC. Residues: CASSLVPGLNYGYTF.

The CDR3 is CASSTGTLGNTIYF. Here the CDR3 DNA reads TGTGCCAGTAGTACCGGGACTCTTGGAAACACCATATATTTT. The chain links TRBV19 to TRBJ1-3; tentatively, D is TRBD1 (5 bases). CDR3 size: 14 residues. Germline-derived CDR1 and CDR2 are LNHDA and SQIVND (reference sequence). V lost 4 bases and J 3 bases, leaving 10 bases between the germline ends.

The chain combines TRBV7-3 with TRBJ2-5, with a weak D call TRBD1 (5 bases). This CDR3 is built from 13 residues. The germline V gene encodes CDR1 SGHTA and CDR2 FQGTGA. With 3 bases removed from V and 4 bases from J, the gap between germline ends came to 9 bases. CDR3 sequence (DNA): TGTGCCAGCAGCTTCGGGCAGGGAGAGACCCAGTACTTC. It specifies CASSFGQGETQYF.

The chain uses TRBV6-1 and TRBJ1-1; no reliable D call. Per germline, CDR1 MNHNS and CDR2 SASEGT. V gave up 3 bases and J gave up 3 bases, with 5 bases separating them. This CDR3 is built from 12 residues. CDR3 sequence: CASSDRYTEAFF. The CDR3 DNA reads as TGTGCCAGCAGTGACAGGTACACTGAAGCTTTCTTT.